The source of this T cell receptor beta chain is a study of T cells expressing NK-cell markers. About the research overall: Sorted CD3+CD56-NKG2C+, CD3+CD56+NKG2C- and CD3+CD56+NKG2C+ T cells were the source of the TCR beta repertoires.

TCRdb reanalyzed the 5' RACE reads, giving one entry per CDR3 protein sequence and no DNA. Here the sample table reports hundreds of thousands of distinct CDR3 sequences. CDR1 and CDR2 (germline): SEHNR, FQNEAQ (reference sequence). This CDR3 contains 16 residues. The V call is TRBV7-9, the J call TRBJ2-5; TCRdb indicates TRBD1, and absent DNA this call remains unverified. The sample taken for sequencing was blood T cells: a sorted CD56 or NKG2C T cell subset, CD4+ or CD8+ T cells, or bulk PBMC T cells (not recorded which). This receptor was taken from a man between 18 and 69 years old in good health. The CDR3 loop is CASSALGQRGQETQYF.